What follows are 21 T cell receptor beta chains derived from one specimen sequenced in a study of TIL therapy for anti-PD-1-resistant metastatic lung cancer. Time point defined: pre-treatment sample, taken before nivolumab and TIL therapy. Most excised metastases sampled were pleural nodules or supraclavicular lymph nodes. The libraries were made with immunoSEQ v3. Assay: immunoSEQ multiplex PCR; the TCRdb copy retains only in-frame clones and omits some. The sample contains around 7,000 clones, 60% to 70% of which appear only once. The sequencing used tumor tissue, collected at baseline. The receptors were sampled from a person aged 25 to 85 with non-small cell lung cancer.

The chain uses TRBV9 and TRBJ2-3; 8 bases agree with TRBD2. Germline-derived CDR1 and CDR2 are SGDLS and YYNGEE. V shed 4 bases and J 2 bases; nucleotides not matched to a gene: 15. The CDR3 covers 18 residues. CDR3 protein: CASSSPPRASGYTDTQYF. CDR3 DNA: TGTGCCAGCAGCTCCCCCCCTCGGGCTAGCGGGTACACAGATACGCAGTATTTT.

The V and J genes are TRBV25-1 and TRBJ2-1; 10 positions agree with TRBD2. The V gene's germline CDR1 is MGHDK and CDR2 SYGVNS. Trimming cost V 3 bases and J 0 bases; bases outside gene matches: 8. The CDR3 is 18 residues long. The CDR3 loop reads CASSERLAGASSYNEQFF. DNA of the CDR3: TGTGCCAGCAGTGAGCGGCTAGCGGGGGCCAGCTCCTACAATGAGCAGTTCTTC.

The sample holds a few counts of this clone. V and J are TRBV6-6 and TRBJ1-6, with unresolved D. CDR1 is MNHNY and CDR2 is SVGAGI in the germline V gene (reference sequence). Trimming shortened V by 7 bases and J by 10 bases, and 11 bases separated the two germline ends. This CDR3 region has 12 residues. CDR3 sequence: CASNDRNSPLHF. The CDR3 nucleotides are TGTGCCAGCAATGATAGAAACTCACCCCTCCACTTT.

This chain uses TRBV14 with TRBJ2-7, with 13 bases fitting TRBD2. The CDR3 has 14 residues. Looked up from germline, CDR1 is SGHDN and CDR2 is FVKESK. After removal of 4 bases from V and 7 bases from J, the junction contained 4 bases not matched to a gene. In nucleotides, the CDR3 is TGTGCCAGCAGCCCCGGACTAGCGGGAGTTGAGCAGTACTTC. Translating gives CASSPGLAGVEQYF.

The chain employs TRBV18 and TRBJ2-2; 11 bases match TRBD2. Germline CDR1 and CDR2: KGHSH and LQKENI. The trim removed 5 bases at V and 0 bases at J, leaving 5 bases unmatched. The CDR3 covers 17 residues. Here the CDR3 reads CASSSRTSGPNTGELFF. CDR3 DNA sequence: TGTGCCAGCTCATCAAGGACTAGCGGGCCGAACACCGGGGAGCTGTTTTTT. The variable domain in full, with the rest retrieved from reference TRBV18 and TRBJ2-2, is NAGVMQNPRHLVRRRGQEARLRCSPMKGHSHVYWYRQLPEEGLKFMVYLQKENIIDESGMPKERFSAEFPKEGPSILRIQQVVRGDSAAYFCASSSRTSGPNTGELFFGEGSRLTVL.

This chain joins TRBV7-8 and TRBJ1-5, with TRBD1 matching 10 bases. CDR1 and CDR2 (germline): SGHVS, FQNEAQ. V was clipped by 5 bases and J by 0 bases; unmatched bases: 19. CDR3 length: 21 residues. The CDR3 DNA is TGTGCCAGCAGCATACCTGACCCGACCGGGACAGGGGACTTTAGCAATCAGCCCCAGCATTTT. Translation gives CASSIPDPTGTGDFSNQPQHF.

V gene TRBV4-1 combines with J gene TRBJ2-1; D may be TRBD2 (6 bases). The CDR3 contains 16 residues. Germline CDR1 is MGHRA and CDR2 is YSYEKL. Trimming cost V 2 bases and J 9 bases, with 20 bases left between them. CDR3 DNA sequence: TGCGCCAGCAGCCAAAAGTTAGAAGCGGGCGGGGCTGAGCAGTTCTTC. Its translation: CASSQKLEAGGAEQFF.

The chain joins TRBV7-2 to TRBJ1-2; 11 nucleotides line up with TRBD1. From germline, CDR1 is SGHTA and CDR2 FQGNSA. The CDR3 spans 16 residues. J lost 7 bases, V lost 7 bases, and 14 bases had no gene match. CDR3 sequence: CASNPNSGTGGRGYTF. The CDR3, as DNA: TGTGCCAGCAACCCCAATTCAGGGACAGGGGGACGTGGCTACACCTTC.

Only a few counts were recorded for this clone. This chain connects TRBV4-3 to TRBJ2-2, with a possible D match to TRBD2 (6 bases). The germline V and J ends were trimmed by 2 bases and 6 bases, with 13 bases remaining between them. The length of the CDR3 is 15 residues. Germline V lookup: CDR1 LGHNA, CDR2 YSLEER. The CDR3 DNA reads as TGCGCCAGCAGCCAAAGAGGGTCGGGGGCCGGGGAGCTGTTTTTT. Translating it yields CASSQRGSGAGELFF.

This clone appeared once. The CDR3 DNA is TGTGCCAGCAGCCGCGGACAGCCGCCGGGGGGCTACACCTTC. Translating it yields CASSRGQPPGGYTF. V usage is TRBV7-8 and J usage is TRBJ1-2, with D maybe TRBD1 (6 bases). Germline V gene sequence: CDR1 SGHVS, CDR2 FQNEAQ. This CDR3 region has 14 residues. Trimming pared 5 bases from V and 8 bases from J, leaving 18 bases between.

The chain couples TRBV11-2 to TRBJ2-7; 8 bases fit TRBD2. The J segment lost 7 bases and the V segment lost 3 bases, leaving 11 bases of the junction unmatched. Germline CDR1 SGHAT, CDR2 FQNNGV. The CDR3 extends over 15 amino acids. The CDR3 nucleotides read TGTGCCAGCAGCTTCAGCGGGAGCTCGTTGTGGGAGCAGTACTTC. It specifies CASSFSGSSLWEQYF.

This clone turned up a few times. The V gene is TRBV9, the J gene TRBJ1-6, with 8 bases aligning to TRBD1. This CDR3 comprises 15 residues. The V and J ends lost 4 bases and 10 bases, in that order; junction bases with no gene match: 10. Germline V CDR1 and CDR2: SGDLS, YYNGEE. Written as DNA, the CDR3 is TGTGCCAGCAGCTCCTCGGACAGGGAGGGATCACCCCTCCACTTT. This encodes CASSSSDREGSPLHF.

The chain employs TRBV4-3 and TRBJ1-6; D gene uncertain. V was pared by 0 bases and J by 2 bases, with 11 bases between. Germline-derived CDR1 and CDR2 are LGHNA and YSLEER. The CDR3 contains 17 residues. CDR3 residues: CASSQDGNRAYNSPLHF. CDR3 coding DNA: TGCGCCAGCAGCCAAGACGGGAATAGGGCCTATAATTCACCCCTCCACTTT.

The chain uses TRBV5-1 and TRBJ2-2; 7 nucleotides align to TRBD1. Germline CDR1 reads SGHRS; CDR2 reads YFSETQ. Germline trimming cut 0 bases from V and 5 bases from J; bases unmatched to any gene: 7. The CDR3 runs to 16 residues. For the CDR3, the DNA is TGCGCCAGCAGCTTGGGGCCGGGACAGCTAACCGGGGAGCTGTTTTTT. Its translation is CASSLGPGQLTGELFF.

This clone appeared a few times. The V gene is TRBV7-2, the J gene TRBJ1-5; no clear D. V lost 5 bases and J 1 base, leaving 9 bases between the germline ends. CDR3 length: 14 amino acids. The germline V gene encodes CDR1 SGHTA and CDR2 FQGNSA. The CDR3 region is CASSKAGSNQPQHF. Written as DNA, the CDR3 is TGTGCCAGCAGCAAAGCGGGGAGCAATCAGCCCCAGCATTTT.

The rearrangement joins TRBV27 to TRBJ2-3, with 9 bases matching TRBD2. Trimming took 7 bases from V and 4 from J; bases not matched to a gene: 9. CDR1 MNHEY and CDR2 SMNVEV come from the germline V gene (reference sequence). CDR3 length: 15 residues. The CDR3 loop is CASNPSGRFADTQYF. DNA of the CDR3: TGTGCCAGCAACCCGAGCGGGAGGTTTGCAGATACGCAGTATTTT.

V usage is TRBV6-5 and J usage is TRBJ2-1, with 7 positions matching TRBD1. The CDR3 is 15 residues long. CDR1 is MNHEY and CDR2 is SVGAGI in the germline V gene. V lost 6 bases to trimming and J lost 5 bases; unmatched junction nucleotides: 10. The CDR3 DNA follows: TGTGCCAGCAGAGCGGACAGGCCCCTTAACAATGAGCAGTTCTTC. This encodes CASRADRPLNNEQFF.

This chain uses TRBV27 with TRBJ2-5; D gene uncertain. The CDR3 consists of 11 residues. Germline V gene lookup returns CDR1 MNHEY and CDR2 SMNVEV (reference sequence). Trimming took 4 bases from V and 4 from J, leaving 4 bases between them. CDR3 sequence (DNA): TGTGCCAGCAGTTCAAGAGAGACCCAGTACTTC. It translates to CASSSRETQYF.

With regard to this clone: Other nucleotide sequences in the sample specify the same CDR3. The chain employs TRBV2 and TRBJ2-1, with a tentative D call TRBD1 (5 bases). The CDR3 contains 13 residues. Germline CDR1 is SNHLY and CDR2 is FYNNEI. V lost 7 bases and J lost 4, with 11 bases in between. The CDR3 coding sequence is TGTGCCAGCAAGGGGCGAACTTACAATGAGCAGTTCTTC. Translating gives CASKGRTYNEQFF. Drawing the rest from reference TRBV2 and TRBJ2-1, the complete variable domain is EPEVTQTPSHQVTQMGQEVILRCVPISNHLYFYWYRQILGQKVEFLVSFYNNEISEKSEIFDDQFSVERPDGSNFTLKIRSTKLEDSAMYFCASKGRTYNEQFFGPGTRLTVL.

This clone was seen once. The chain couples TRBV6-1 to TRBJ1-5; D not resolved. Trimming took off 2 bases at V and 7 bases at J, with 12 bases between the two ends. CDR1 MNHNS and CDR2 SASEGT come from the germline V gene. CDR3 length: 14 amino acids. CDR3 sequence reads: CASSELDSGQPQHF. Written as DNA, the CDR3 is TGTGCCAGCAGTGAACTCGATAGTGGGCAGCCCCAGCATTTT.

This clone was seen a handful of times. The chain links TRBV6-5 to TRBJ1-2; D might be TRBD1 (5 bases). The CDR3 sequence is 16 residues long. Germline V gene lookup returns CDR1 MNHEY and CDR2 SVGAGI. Trimming removed 0 bases from V and 3 bases from J, with 14 bases in between. The CDR3 sequence is CASSYSTHGADYGYTF. The CDR3 DNA reads as TGTGCCAGCAGTTACTCGACACACGGGGCGGACTATGGCTACACCTTC.